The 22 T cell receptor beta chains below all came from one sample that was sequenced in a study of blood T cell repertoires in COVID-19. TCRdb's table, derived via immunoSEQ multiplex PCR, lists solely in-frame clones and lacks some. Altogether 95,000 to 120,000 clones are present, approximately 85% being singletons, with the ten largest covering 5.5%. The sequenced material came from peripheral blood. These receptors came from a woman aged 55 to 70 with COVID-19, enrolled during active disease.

The CDR3, as DNA: TGTGCCAGCAGCGTCGACGGGACAGCCTCTGGAAACACCATATATTTT. Its translation: CASSVDGTASGNTIYF. This chain links TRBV9 with TRBJ1-3, with 7 bases that match TRBD1. Germline V gene lookup returns CDR1 SGDLS and CDR2 YYNGEE. V trimming: 2 bases; J trimming: 0 bases; junction bases outside the gene matches: 5. The CDR3 length is 16 residues.

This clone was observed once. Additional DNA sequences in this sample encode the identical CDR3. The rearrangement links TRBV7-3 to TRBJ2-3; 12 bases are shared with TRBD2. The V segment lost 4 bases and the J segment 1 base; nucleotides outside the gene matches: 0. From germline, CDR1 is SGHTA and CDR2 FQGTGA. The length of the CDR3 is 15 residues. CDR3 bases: TGTGCCAGCAGCTGGACTAGCGGGGGCACAGATACGCAGTATTTT. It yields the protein CASSWTSGGTDTQYF.

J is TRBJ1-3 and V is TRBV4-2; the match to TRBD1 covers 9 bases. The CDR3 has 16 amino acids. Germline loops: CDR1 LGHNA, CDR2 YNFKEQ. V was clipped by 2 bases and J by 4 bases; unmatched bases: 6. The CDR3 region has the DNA TGTGCCAGCAGCCAAACCCGGGACAGGGCCGGAAACACCATATATTTT. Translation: CASSQTRDRAGNTIYF.

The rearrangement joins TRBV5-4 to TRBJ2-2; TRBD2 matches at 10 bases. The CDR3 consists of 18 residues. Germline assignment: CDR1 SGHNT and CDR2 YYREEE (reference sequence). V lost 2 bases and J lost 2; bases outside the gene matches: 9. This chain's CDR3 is CASSFRLAGPLNTGELFF. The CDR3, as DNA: TGTGCCAGCAGCTTCCGACTAGCGGGCCCCCTTAACACCGGGGAGCTGTTTTTT.

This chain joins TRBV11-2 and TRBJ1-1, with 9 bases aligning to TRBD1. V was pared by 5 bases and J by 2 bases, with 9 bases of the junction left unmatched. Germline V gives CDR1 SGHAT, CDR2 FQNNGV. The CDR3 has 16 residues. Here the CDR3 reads CASSVPGTGPNTEAFF. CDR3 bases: TGTGCCAGCAGCGTCCCCGGGACAGGGCCCAACACTGAAGCTTTCTTT.

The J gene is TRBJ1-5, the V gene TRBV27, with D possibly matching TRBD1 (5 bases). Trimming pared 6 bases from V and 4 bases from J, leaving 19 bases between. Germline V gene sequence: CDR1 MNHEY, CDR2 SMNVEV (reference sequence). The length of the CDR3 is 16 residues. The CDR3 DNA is TGTGCCAGCAGAACCCTTGACGGGGGGGTTAATCAGCCCCAGCATTTT. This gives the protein CASRTLDGGVNQPQHF.

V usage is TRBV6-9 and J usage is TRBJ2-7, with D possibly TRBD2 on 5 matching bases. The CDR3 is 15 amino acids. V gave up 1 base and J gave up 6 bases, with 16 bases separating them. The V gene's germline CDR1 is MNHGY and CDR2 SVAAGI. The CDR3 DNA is TGTGCCAGCAGTTATTACGGGGAAGGTAGCTGCGAGCAGTACTTC. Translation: CASSYYGEGSCEQYF.

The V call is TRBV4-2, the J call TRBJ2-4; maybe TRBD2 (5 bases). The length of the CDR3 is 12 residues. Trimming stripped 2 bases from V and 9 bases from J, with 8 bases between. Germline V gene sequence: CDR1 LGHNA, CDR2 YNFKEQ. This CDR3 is CASSQLEGIQYF. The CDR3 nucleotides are TGTGCCAGCAGCCAACTAGAGGGCATTCAGTACTTC.

The CDR3 coding sequence is TGTGCCAGCAGCCAGTCATCCGGGTCCCTCAGCGGCTACACCTTC. Translation gives CASSQSSGSLSGYTF. The rearrangement joins TRBV14 to TRBJ1-2; D is unresolved. CDR1 is SGHDN and CDR2 is FVKESK in the germline V gene. Trimming left V 3 bases short and J 8 bases short, with 19 bases between. The CDR3 is 15 residues long.

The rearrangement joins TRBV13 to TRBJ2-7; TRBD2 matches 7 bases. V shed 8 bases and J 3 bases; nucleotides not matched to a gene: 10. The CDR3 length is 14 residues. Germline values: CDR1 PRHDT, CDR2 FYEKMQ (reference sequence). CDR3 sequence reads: CASAPGGRFYEQYF. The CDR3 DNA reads TGTGCCAGCGCCCCGGGAGGCCGGTTCTACGAGCAGTACTTC.

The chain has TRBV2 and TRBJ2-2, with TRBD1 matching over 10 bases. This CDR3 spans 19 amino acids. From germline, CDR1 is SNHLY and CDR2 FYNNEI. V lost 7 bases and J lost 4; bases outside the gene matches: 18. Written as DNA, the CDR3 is TGTGCCAGCATCAAAACGCGGGACAGGGGCCCTTTGGTCACCGGGGAGCTGTTTTTT. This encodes CASIKTRDRGPLVTGELFF.

CDR3 DNA sequence: TGTGCCAGCAGTTCCGGGACTGCAACTAATGAAAAACTGTTTTTT. It specifies CASSSGTATNEKLFF. The chain uses TRBV27 and TRBJ1-4; D possibly corresponds to TRBD1 (5 bases). CDR1 is MNHEY and CDR2 is SMNVEV in the germline V gene (reference sequence). The CDR3 is made up of 15 amino acids. Trimming left V 4 bases short and J 0 bases short, with 9 bases between.

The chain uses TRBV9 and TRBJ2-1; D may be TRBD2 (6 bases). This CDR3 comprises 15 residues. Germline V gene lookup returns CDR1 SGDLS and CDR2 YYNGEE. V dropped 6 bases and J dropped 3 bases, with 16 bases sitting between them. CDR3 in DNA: TGTGCCAGCACCGACGGGGGTGCAGGCTACAATGAGCAGTTCTTC. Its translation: CASTDGGAGYNEQFF.

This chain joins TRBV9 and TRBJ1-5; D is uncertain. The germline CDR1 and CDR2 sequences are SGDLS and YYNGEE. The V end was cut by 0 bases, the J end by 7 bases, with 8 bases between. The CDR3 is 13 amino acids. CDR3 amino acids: CASSVDAGQPQHF. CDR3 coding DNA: TGTGCCAGCAGCGTAGACGCGGGCCAGCCCCAGCATTTT. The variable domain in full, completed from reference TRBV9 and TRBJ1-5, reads DSGVTQTPKHLITATGQRVTLRCSPRSGDLSVYWYQQSLDQGLQFLIQYYNGEERAKGNILERFSAQQFPDLHSELNLSSLELGDSALYFCASSVDAGQPQHFGDGTRLSIL.

The CDR3 sequence: CASSFRGFSGAQDTQYF. The CDR3 DNA follows: TGTGCCAGCAGCTTCAGAGGGTTTAGCGGGGCTCAAGATACGCAGTATTTT. This sequence joins TRBV11-2 and TRBJ2-3; 8 bases map to TRBD2. V trimming: 3 bases; J trimming: 5 bases; junction bases outside the gene matches: 13. CDR3 length: 17 residues. Looked up from germline, CDR1 is SGHAT and CDR2 is FQNNGV.

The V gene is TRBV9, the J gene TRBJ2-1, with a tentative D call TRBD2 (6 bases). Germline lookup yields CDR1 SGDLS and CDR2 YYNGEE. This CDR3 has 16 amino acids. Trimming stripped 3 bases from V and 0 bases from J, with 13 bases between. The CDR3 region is CASSARLGPSYNEQFF. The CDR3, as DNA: TGTGCCAGCAGCGCACGACTAGGACCCTCCTACAATGAGCAGTTCTTC.

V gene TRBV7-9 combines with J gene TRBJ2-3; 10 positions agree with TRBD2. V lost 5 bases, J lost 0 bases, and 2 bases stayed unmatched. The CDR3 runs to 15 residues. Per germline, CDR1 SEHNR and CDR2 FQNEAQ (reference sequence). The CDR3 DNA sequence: TGTGCCAGCAGCCGTAGCGGGGGGAGCACAGATACGCAGTATTTT. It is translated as CASSRSGGSTDTQYF.

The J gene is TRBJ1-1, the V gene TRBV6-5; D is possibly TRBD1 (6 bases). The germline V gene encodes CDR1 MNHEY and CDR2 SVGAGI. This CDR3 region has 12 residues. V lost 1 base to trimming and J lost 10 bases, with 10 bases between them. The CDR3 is CASSYYQGPAFF. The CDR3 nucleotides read TGTGCCAGCAGTTACTATCAGGGGCCAGCTTTCTTT.

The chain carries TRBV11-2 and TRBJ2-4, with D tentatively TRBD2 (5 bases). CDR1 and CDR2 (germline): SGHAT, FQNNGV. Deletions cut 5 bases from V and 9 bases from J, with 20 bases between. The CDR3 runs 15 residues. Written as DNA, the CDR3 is TGTGCCAGCAGCCTCCGGGGTTCCGGGATTAGCATTCAGTACTTC. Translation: CASSLRGSGISIQYF.

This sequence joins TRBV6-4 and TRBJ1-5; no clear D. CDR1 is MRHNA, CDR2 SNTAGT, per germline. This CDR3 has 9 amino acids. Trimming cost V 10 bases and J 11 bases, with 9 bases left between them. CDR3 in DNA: TGTGCCAACCTTTCAGCCCAGCATTTT. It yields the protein CANLSAQHF.

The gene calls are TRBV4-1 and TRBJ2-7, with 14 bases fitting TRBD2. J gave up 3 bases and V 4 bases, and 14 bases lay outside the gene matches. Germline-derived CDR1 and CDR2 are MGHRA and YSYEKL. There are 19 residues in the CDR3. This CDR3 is CASSPRPTGLAGGFYEQYF. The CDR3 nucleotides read TGCGCCAGCAGCCCCCGCCCAACCGGACTAGCGGGGGGTTTCTACGAGCAGTACTTC.

CDR3 bases: TGTGCCAGCAGCTTATTTCAGGTTGGCAACTATGGCTACACCTTC. This codes for CASSLFQVGNYGYTF. The V gene is TRBV7-3, the J gene TRBJ1-2; D gene ambiguous. Germline values: CDR1 SGHTA, CDR2 FQGTGA. V was pared by 2 bases and J by 2 bases, with 12 bases between. CDR3 length: 15 residues.